The count of the clone carrying this T cell receptor (beta chain) is one. This table comes from immunoSEQ multiplex PCR, and its TCRdb copy is limited to in-frame clones, with some not included. The repertoire holds tens of thousands of clones, with more than 85% as singletons. Deletions cut 6 bases from V and 0 bases from J, with 15 bases between. Germline V CDR1 and CDR2: SGHVS, FNYEAQ. The CDR3 runs to 15 residues. The source of the sample is a study of T cell changes during pregnancy in multiple sclerosis. This receptor was identified in a female donor with multiple sclerosis, enrolled in a pregnancy study. The material was peripheral blood, obtained in the first trimester of pregnancy. The V gene is TRBV7-6, the J gene TRBJ2-7, with D maybe TRBD2 (5 bases). The CDR3 loop is CASSEEAVSSYEQYF. The CDR3, as DNA: TGTGCCAGCAGTGAAGAAGCGGTTAGCTCCTACGAGCAGTACTTC.